This T cell receptor beta chain appears in the sequencing data of a study of cytomegalovirus exposure and HLA in healthy donors. Overall study: Roughly 179 million T cells yielded 117 million unique TCR beta sequences, as an earlier analysis found.

Comment on this clone: As yet, its antigen is unknown.

General study findings and limits: The study assumed roughly uniform donor sequencing depth for presence/absence analyses. A later analysis linked a missense DCLRE1C variant to TCR beta V- and J-gene trimming. A few V segments could not be told apart, such as TRBV6-2 and TRBV6-3, and were left out.

Primers for the PCR totalled 60 Vbeta and 13 Jbeta. TCRdb's copy holds only in-frame clones and misses some; the assay was immunoSEQ multiplex PCR. The profile shows approximately 110,000 clones, 65% to 85% of them singletons. The CDR3 contains 17 residues. Germline CDR1 and CDR2: LNHDA and SQIVND (reference sequence). The V segment lost 4 bases and the J segment 6 bases; nucleotides outside the gene matches: 14. The clonotype comes from a male donor in good health and CMV-seronegative. Specimen: PBMCs. V is TRBV19 and J is TRBJ2-2; 7 bases fit TRBD1. CDR3 loop: CASSTNRQGRVPGELFF. The CDR3 DNA follows: TGTGCCAGTAGTACCAATCGACAGGGTCGGGTCCCCGGGGAGCTGTTTTTT.